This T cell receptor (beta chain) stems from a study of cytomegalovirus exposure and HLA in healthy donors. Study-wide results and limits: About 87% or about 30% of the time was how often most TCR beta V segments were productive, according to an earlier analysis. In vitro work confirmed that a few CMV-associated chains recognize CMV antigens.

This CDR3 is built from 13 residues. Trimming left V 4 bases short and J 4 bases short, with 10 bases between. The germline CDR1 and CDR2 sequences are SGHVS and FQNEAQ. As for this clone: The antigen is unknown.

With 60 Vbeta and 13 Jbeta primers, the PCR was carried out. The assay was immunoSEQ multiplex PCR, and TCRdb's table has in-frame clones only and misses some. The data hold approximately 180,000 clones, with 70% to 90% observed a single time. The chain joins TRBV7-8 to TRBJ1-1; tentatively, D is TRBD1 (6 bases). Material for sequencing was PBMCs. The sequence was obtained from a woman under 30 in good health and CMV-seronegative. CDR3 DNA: TGTGCCAGCAGCTCAGGGGTTGGCACTGAAGCTTTCTTT. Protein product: CASSSGVGTEAFF.